The 8 T cell receptor beta chains listed next were all sequenced from one sample in a study of blood T cell repertoires in COVID-19. The repertoire was sequenced with immunoSEQ multiplex PCR; TCRdb's copy has only in-frame clones and lacks some. The sample gives roughly 99,000 clones, 90% to 95% of which show up once; under 1.5% is in the top ten. The source material was peripheral blood. Receptors originate from a woman in her thirties with acute or convalescent COVID-19.

The chain has TRBV7-6 and TRBJ2-1, with 8 bases that match TRBD2. J was trimmed by 10 bases and V by 6 bases; bases with no gene match: 14. CDR1 is SGHVS and CDR2 is FNYEAQ in the germline V gene. The CDR3 spans 15 residues. CDR3 region: CASSRRPGGGREQFF. CDR3 in DNA: TGTGCCAGCAGTAGACGGCCCGGGGGGGGCCGGGAGCAGTTCTTC.

The count of this clone is one. The V gene is TRBV28, the J gene TRBJ2-1; possibly TRBD1 for D (5 bases). The V and J ends lost 8 bases and 7 bases respectively, with 18 bases between them. The CDR3 contains 14 residues. Per the germline V gene, CDR1 is MDHEN and CDR2 is SYDVKM. The CDR3, as DNA: TGTGCCAGCCTATCTTGGGGCAGGGCGAATGAGCAGTTCTTC. Translation: CASLSWGRANEQFF.

This clone was observed once. V is TRBV7-3 and J is TRBJ2-1, with D perhaps TRBD2 (5 bases). The germline V gene has CDR1 SGHTA and CDR2 FQGTGA. V was trimmed by 5 bases and J by 10 bases, leaving 15 bases between them. The CDR3 consists of 13 residues. In DNA form, the CDR3 reads TGTGCCAGCAGCCCGCTAGTCACGGGGGAGCAGTTCTTC. This sequence encodes CASSPLVTGEQFF.

This chain connects TRBV27 to TRBJ1-2, with TRBD1 as a possible D gene (6 bases). V shed 3 bases and J shed 7 bases, with 18 bases lying between them. The V gene's germline CDR1 is MNHEY and CDR2 SMNVEV (reference sequence). This CDR3 region has 15 residues. The CDR3 protein is CASSFKGRGWVGYTF. The CDR3 region has the DNA TGTGCCAGCAGTTTCAAGGGGAGGGGGTGGGTTGGCTACACCTTC.

The rearrangement uses TRBV28 and TRBJ1-2; 7 bases align to TRBD1. Germline V gene lookup returns CDR1 MDHEN and CDR2 SYDVKM. Losses at the gene ends were 6 bases for V and 7 bases for J; bases not matched to a gene: 11. The CDR3 runs 14 residues. This chain's CDR3 is CASRGTGVVGGYTF. CDR3 coding DNA: TGTGCCAGCAGGGGAACAGGGGTGGTGGGTGGCTACACCTTC.

The chain employs TRBV7-8 and TRBJ2-2, with TRBD2 as a possible D gene (5 bases). CDR1 and CDR2 (germline): SGHVS, FQNEAQ. Trimming took 1 base from V and 1 from J, leaving 10 bases between them. The length of the CDR3 is 16 residues. CDR3: CASSLGAGWNTGELFF. CDR3 bases: TGTGCCAGCAGCTTAGGGGCGGGCTGGAACACCGGGGAGCTGTTTTTT.

The V gene is TRBV29-1, the J gene TRBJ2-7, with TRBD2 matching 14 bases. Germline CDR1 is SQVTM and CDR2 is ANQGSEA. The CDR3 consists of 17 residues. Germline trimming cut 7 bases from V and 0 bases from J; bases unmatched to any gene: 11. This CDR3 reads CSARDRTSGGFSYEQYF. In DNA form, the CDR3 reads TGCAGCGCACGGGATAGGACTAGCGGGGGGTTCTCCTACGAGCAGTACTTC.

The V gene is TRBV7-2, the J gene TRBJ1-5, with D hard to call. Germline CDR1 SGHTA, CDR2 FQGNSA. The CDR3 has 13 amino acids. Between the trimmed V and J ends, which lost 1 base and 6 bases, there was a span of 7 bases. CDR3 amino acids: CASSLVGSQPQHF. The CDR3 DNA is TGTGCCAGCAGCTTAGTGGGGAGTCAGCCCCAGCATTTT.